This paragraph covers one T cell receptor (beta chain) sequence. TCRdb's copy holds only in-frame clones and misses some; the assay was immunoSEQ multiplex PCR. Altogether roughly 80,000 clones are present, 90% to 95% being singletons, with the ten largest covering around 1.5%. The record originates from a study of human versus mouse CDR3 diversity and MHC coevolution. The CDR3 sequence is 16 residues long. Trimming removed 2 bases from V and 0 bases from J, with 10 bases in between. Germline lookup yields CDR1 KGHSH and CDR2 LQKENI. The J gene is TRBJ1-4, the V gene TRBV18, with D possibly being TRBD1 (5 bases). The specimen sequenced was naive CD4+ T cells from blood. Sample subset: CD45RO-negative CD62L-positive naive CD4 T cells. This receptor was identified in a person between 25 and 69 years old in good health. This CDR3 reads CASSPKDSATNEKLFF. Here the CDR3 DNA reads TGTGCCAGCTCACCAAAAGACAGTGCAACTAATGAAAAACTGTTTTTT.